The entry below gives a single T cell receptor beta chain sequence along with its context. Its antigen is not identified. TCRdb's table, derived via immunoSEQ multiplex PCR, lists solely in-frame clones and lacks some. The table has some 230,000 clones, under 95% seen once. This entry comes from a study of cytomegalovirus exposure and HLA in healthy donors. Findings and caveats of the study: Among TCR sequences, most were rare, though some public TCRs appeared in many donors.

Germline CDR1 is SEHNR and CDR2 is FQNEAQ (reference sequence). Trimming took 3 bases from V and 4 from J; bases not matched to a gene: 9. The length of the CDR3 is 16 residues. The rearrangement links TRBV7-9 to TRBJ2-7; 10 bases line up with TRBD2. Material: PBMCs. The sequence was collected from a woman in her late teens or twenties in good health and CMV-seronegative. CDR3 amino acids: CASSLETSGLQYEQYF. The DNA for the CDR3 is TGTGCCAGCAGCTTGGAGACTAGCGGGCTTCAATACGAGCAGTACTTC. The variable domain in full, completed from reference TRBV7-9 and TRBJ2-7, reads DTGVSQNPRHKITKRGQNVTFRCDPISEHNRLYWYRQTLGQGPEFLTYFQNEAQLEKSRLLSDRFSAERPKGSFSTLEIQRTEQGDSAMYLCASSLETSGLQYEQYFGPGTRLTVT.